This T cell receptor (beta chain) was captured in a study of PD-1 blockade in classical Hodgkin lymphoma. Each patient's relapse followed autologous stem cell transplantation, and brentuximab vedotin exposure varied. The study's findings and limits: When set against healthy donors, newly diagnosed patients were reported to show lower baseline TCR diversity. With respect to the repertoire differences, their causes, possibly disease activity or prior therapy, remain undefined. The diversity seen at baseline in complete responders resembled that of newly diagnosed patients.

Method: immunoSEQ multiplex PCR; TCRdb's copy keeps in-frame clones and lacks some. The data contain around 70,000 clones, about two thirds of them singletons. As concerns this clone: The antigen is undetermined. This sample includes further DNA sequences coding for the same CDR3.

The source was peripheral blood mononuclear cells (PBMCs), collected before the second cycle of nivolumab. This TCR derives from a human donor with classical Hodgkin lymphoma.

CDR3 coding DNA: TGCGCCAGCAGTCCAACGGGACGATATGGCTACACCTTC. Its translation: CASSPTGRYGYTF. The chain links TRBV5-1 to TRBJ1-2; weak D call: TRBD1 (5 bases). The V gene lost 5 bases and the J gene lost 5 bases, with 13 bases spanning the gap. The CDR3 totals 13 residues. Germline CDR1 is SGHRS and CDR2 is YFSETQ.